The 18 T cell receptor beta chains below were found in one sample sequenced in a study of blood T cell repertoires in COVID-19. The method was immunoSEQ multiplex PCR; TCRdb's version includes in-frame clones alone and lacks a portion of them. The sample lists 130,000 to 150,000 clones; around four fifths were seen once. The sample taken for sequencing was peripheral blood. Receptor source: a woman between 35 and 50 years old with active or convalescent COVID-19.

V usage is TRBV19 and J usage is TRBJ2-7; perhaps TRBD1 as D (6 bases). The length of the CDR3 is 15 residues. From germline, CDR1 is LNHDA and CDR2 SQIVND (reference sequence). Trimming stripped 5 bases from V and 3 bases from J, with 17 bases between. DNA of the CDR3: TGTGCCAGTAGTCATCAGGGGCACTACGGCTACGAGCAGTACTTC. This gives the protein CASSHQGHYGYEQYF.

This chain connects TRBV6-2 or TRBV6-3 to TRBJ2-1; D is unclear. The V end was cut by 2 bases, the J end by 5 bases, with 10 bases between. The CDR3 extends over 14 amino acids. The germline gives CDR1 MNHEY, CDR2 SVGEGT. CDR3 sequence (DNA): TGTGCCAGCAGTTACCGTCGTGCGGACAATGAGCAGTTCTTC. The encoded protein is CASSYRRADNEQFF.

This rearrangement joins TRBV19 to TRBJ1-4, with a weak D call TRBD1 (6 bases). The CDR3 sequence is 17 residues long. Germline CDR1 and CDR2: LNHDA and SQIVND (reference sequence). Deletions cut 1 base from V and 0 bases from J, with 12 bases between. DNA for the CDR3: TGTGCCAGTAGTATAGTGGCAGGGGAACCAACTAATGAAAAACTGTTTTTT. It is translated as CASSIVAGEPTNEKLFF.

The V call is TRBV7-9, the J call TRBJ1-3; D remains unclear. This CDR3 has 14 amino acids. V lost 0 bases and J lost 1, with 4 bases in between. CDR1 is SEHNR and CDR2 is FQNEAQ in the germline V gene (reference sequence). The CDR3 spells CASSLAESGNTIYF. CDR3 DNA: TGTGCCAGCAGCTTAGCTGAGTCTGGAAACACCATATATTTT.

The V gene is TRBV7-9, the J gene TRBJ1-6; 8 nucleotides agree with TRBD1. Trimming removed 3 bases from V and 7 bases from J; junction bases left unmatched: 8. CDR1 is SEHNR and CDR2 is FQNEAQ in the germline V gene (reference sequence). The length of the CDR3 is 16 residues. CDR3 in amino acids: CASSLGRTGWNSPLHF. DNA of the CDR3: TGTGCCAGCAGCTTGGGTAGGACAGGGTGGAATTCACCCCTCCACTTT.

This chain joins TRBV24-1 and TRBJ1-4; D call uncertain. With 5 bases removed from V and 0 bases from J, the gap between germline ends came to 12 bases. This CDR3 spans 16 amino acids. Germline CDR1 KGHDR, CDR2 SFDVKD. CDR3 sequence (DNA): TGTGCCACCAGTGCCCCGGTTCCTGCAACTAATGAAAAACTGTTTTTT. Its protein is CATSAPVPATNEKLFF.

The V and J genes are TRBV28 and TRBJ1-5; D remains ambiguous. The CDR3 contains 16 residues. Germline CDR1 and CDR2: MDHEN and SYDVKM. V lost 6 bases to trimming and J lost 10 bases, with 25 bases between them. Here the CDR3 DNA reads TGTGCCAGCAGCCAGCGGGTGAGTGGCAGCGTCCCCCCCCAGCATTTT. Amino acid sequence: CASSQRVSGSVPPQHF.

In DNA, the CDR3 is TGCAGTACCGGGAGGGGGTACGAGCAGTACTTC. Its protein product is CSTGRGYEQYF. V gene TRBV20-1 combines with J gene TRBJ2-7, with 8 bases aligning to TRBD2. Germline V gene data show CDR1 as DFQATT and CDR2 as SNEGSKA (reference sequence). The V and J ends lost 8 bases and 4 bases, in that order; junction bases with no gene match: 4. This CDR3 region has 11 residues.

The J gene is TRBJ2-2, the V gene TRBV27, with 7 nucleotides matching TRBD2. This CDR3 comprises 19 residues. CDR1 and CDR2 from the germline V gene are MNHEY and SMNVEV (reference sequence). The ends lost 0 bases at V and 6 bases at J; junction bases unmatched: 16. CDR3 nucleotides: TGTGCCAGCAGTTTATCCCCGGCAGGGAGGGCGGAAAGCGCCGGGGAGCTGTTTTTT. Its protein is CASSLSPAGRAESAGELFF.

The chain uses TRBV4-1 and TRBJ1-4, with TRBD1 identical over 9 bases. With 1 base clipped from V and 8 bases from J, the junction kept 2 bases outside the gene matches. CDR1 and CDR2 from the germline V gene are MGHRA and YSYEKL. The CDR3 loop spans 14 amino acids. The CDR3 here is CASSQVQGAEKLFF. CDR3 DNA: TGCGCCAGCAGCCAAGTACAGGGGGCCGAAAAACTGTTTTTT.

The chain has TRBV29-1 and TRBJ2-3; D gene unclear. The CDR3 spans 16 residues. Germline V gene data show CDR1 as SQVTM and CDR2 as ANQGSEA. The ends were cut back, 0 bases at V and 0 bases at J, with 13 bases in the middle. CDR3 bases: TGCAGCGTTGAAGACGAAACGCGACATAGCACAGATACGCAGTATTTT. This sequence encodes CSVEDETRHSTDTQYF.

V gene TRBV10-3 combines with J gene TRBJ1-1, with D hard to call. V was cut by 0 bases and J by 9 bases, with 8 bases left in between. The CDR3 sequence is 12 residues long. Germline V gene sequence: CDR1 ENHRY, CDR2 SYGVKD. The CDR3 DNA follows: TGTGCCATCAGTGAGTCGTGGGAGAAAGCTTTCTTT. Amino acids: CAISESWEKAFF.

This rearrangement joins TRBV6-5 to TRBJ1-1; D might be TRBD1 (5 bases). CDR1 is MNHEY and CDR2 is SVGAGI in the germline V gene. This CDR3 comprises 15 residues. The V end was cut by 8 bases, the J end by 0 bases, with 16 bases between. The CDR3 DNA reads as TGTGCCAGCGGACGAAGGGGCATGGTGAACACTGAAGCTTTCTTT. Translated: CASGRRGMVNTEAFF.

This chain connects TRBV19 to TRBJ2-4; 8 bases agree with TRBD2. The CDR3 is 13 amino acids. Per germline, CDR1 LNHDA and CDR2 SQIVND (reference sequence). V lost 4 bases, J lost 7 bases, and 3 bases stayed unmatched. Here the CDR3 reads CASSTGLENIQYF. CDR3 coding DNA: TGTGCCAGTAGTACGGGACTAGAGAACATTCAGTACTTC.

This clone was detected only once. This rearrangement joins TRBV11-2 to TRBJ2-1; the D gene is possibly TRBD1 (6 bases). V lost 4 bases and J 10 bases, leaving 8 bases between the germline ends. Germline-derived CDR1 and CDR2 are SGHAT and FQNNGV. The CDR3 spans 11 residues. The CDR3 loop is CASSWGREQFF. Written as DNA, the CDR3 is TGTGCCAGCAGCTGGGGGCGGGAGCAGTTCTTC.

The chain uses TRBV18 and TRBJ2-1, with 8 bases identical to TRBD2. This CDR3 contains 17 residues. The V gene end was trimmed by 2 bases and the J gene end by 5 bases; junction bases not matched to a gene: 11. CDR1 is KGHSH and CDR2 is LQKENI in the germline V gene. CDR3 amino acids: CASSPNEPGGIHNEQFF. In DNA, the CDR3 is TGTGCCAGCTCACCAAATGAGCCGGGAGGGATCCACAATGAGCAGTTCTTC.

This clone was recorded once. The chain recombines TRBV28 with TRBJ1-4, with a possible D match to TRBD1 (6 bases). V lost 2 bases, J lost 8 bases, and 15 bases lay in between. Per germline, CDR1 MDHEN and CDR2 SYDVKM. The CDR3 loop spans 15 amino acids. The CDR3 region has the DNA TGTGCCAGCAGTTTAGGGCAGGGGACGTCAGAAAAACTGTTTTTT. The encoded protein is CASSLGQGTSEKLFF.

The V gene is TRBV28, the J gene TRBJ2-2; 13 nucleotides line up with TRBD2. CDR1 and CDR2 (germline): MDHEN, SYDVKM. The CDR3 covers 15 residues. The V segment lost 5 bases and the J segment 6 bases; nucleotides outside the gene matches: 3. CDR3 region: CASSTSGRAPGELFF. CDR3 coding DNA: TGTGCCAGCAGTACTAGCGGGAGGGCCCCCGGGGAGCTGTTTTTT.